This TCR beta chain was sequenced in a study of T-cell memory formation after mild COVID-19. Details on this clonotype: The antigen remains undetermined.

TCRdb redid the calling of the 5' RACE reads with MiXCR, one entry per CDR3 protein. The top ten clones hold 35% to 50% of a sample with about 88,000 distinct CDR3 sequences, 25% of them seen once. The CDR3 totals 16 residues. The germline V gene has CDR1 SGHAT and CDR2 FQNNGV. V was shortened by 5 bases and J by 2 bases, with 17 bases between the two germline ends. The study's findings and limits: Of the contracting clones, CD4+ ones lay mainly in CM and EM, and CD8+ ones in EMRA. Some clones that responded were present in memory (sampled pre-infection), which suggests cross-reactive memory joined.

The clonotype originates from a young man who had mild COVID-19 (a few samples of this study predate the infection). Cell type and time point are not known. The V and J genes are TRBV11-2 and TRBJ2-3; TRBD1 might be the D (5 bases). The material sequenced was PBMCs or a T cell subset sorted from them (not recorded which). DNA for the CDR3: TGTGCCAGCAGCCCCCCCGTCCAGGGTACCACAGATACGCAGTATTTT. Translating gives CASSPPVQGTTDTQYF.